The subject of this entry is one T cell receptor (beta chain). Which antigen it targets is not known. Base qualities were left out, and no much larger clone turns up one base away. This record comes from a study of chemoradiotherapy in HPV16-positive cancers (dated by TCRdb to 2021 to 2024). With regard to the full study: Candidate HPV-specific T-cell clones and common TCR motifs were defined by functional T-cell assays performed on cells from a couple of HPV16-positive patients. Whether T-cell immunity against the HPV oncoproteins E6 and E7 changes during chemoradiotherapy and whether survival is affected by this immunity were examined in the study. TCR repertoires from more than 70 patients with HPV-related cancers were then used to track the candidate HPV-specific TCRs and motifs. General conclusions and limits of the study: Expansion of candidate HPV-specific clones and E7-related TCR motifs was observed in the tumor microenvironment during treatment, whereas no such expansion was observed for non-HPV-specific T cells. The functional definition of HPV-specific T cells came from only a couple of HPV16-positive patients, and the survival association was reported for HPV16-positive patients. In HPV16-positive patients, expansion of HPV-responsive T cells during chemoradiotherapy was associated with improved recurrence-free survival.

Because repertoires were sampled repeatedly during chemoradiotherapy, clonal expansion in the tumor microenvironment could be followed. Library method: the immunoSEQ multiplex PCR assay. Drawn from immuneACCESS, this table holds only the in-frame rearrangements with V and J called that TCRdb kept. Clones are partly lost; checked studies trace under half to an unresolved V gene and leave the rest unexplained. The sample data list approximately 14,000 clones, and around 90% of these were observed just once. The ten largest make up 2.5% to 3% of the sample. Via the germline V gene (reference sequence), CDR1 is MNHEY and CDR2 SMNVEV. The CDR3 goes from the cysteine to the phenylalanine over 14 residues. The entry retains the CDR3 DNA only, 42 bases that are in frame from base 1. V ends up 8 bases short and J 6 bases short, with an unmatched junction base count of 10.

The sample consisted of blood, taken from a patient who underwent chemoradiotherapy. The TCR was taken from a human donor with HPV-associated anogenital cancer. This chain joins TRBV27 to TRBJ2-4; 7 bases in the junction line up with TRBD1. The CDR3 reads as follows: CASASQGLGNIQYF. The DNA sequence reads TGTGCCAGCGCCTCACAGGGGTTGGGAAACATTCAGTACTTC.